This T cell receptor (beta chain) was retrieved from a study of blood T cell repertoires in COVID-19 (TCRdb year 2020). Study-wide context: Samples from collaborators originated in the United States, Italy and Spain and spanned both the acute and convalescent phases of COVID-19. The samples were drawn from the first 160 participants of the ongoing ImmuneRACE study and from more than 1,000 subjects provided by 6 global collaborators. The repertoires were released in a freely available public database meant as a resource for research on the immune response to SARS-CoV-2. Where HLA class I and class II types were available, the types were taken from metadata supplied by the sample provider, not from assay-based typing. The prospective study material was composed of cDNA or gDNA derived from T cells, B-cell-depleted T cells, or PBMCs. The sample metadata nearly always contained a de-identified subject ID, COVID-19 status, age in years and sex. The dataset comprised deeply sampled blood TCRbeta repertoires from subjects exposed to, actively infected with, or recovered from COVID-19. The full study reports these points: How much clinical and demographic metadata was included differed by source and by participant, and the metadata was provided uncurated.

TCRbeta CDR3 regions were amplified from genomic DNA using the immunoSEQ Assay, a bias-controlled multiplex PCR. The authors' analysis ran thus. Within the assay, amplification of reference gene primers was used to estimate how many nucleated cells each sample contained. Sequence reads were collapsed and filtered to measure the absolute abundance of every unique TCRbeta CDR3 rearrangement. For each sample, productive Simpson clonality was calculated by taking the square root of Simpson's diversity index across productive rearrangements. TCRdb obtained this table from immuneACCESS and retained in-frame rearrangements with V and J assigned. These tables miss some clones; where compared with another copy, unresolved V genes account for less than half of the shortfall, and the remainder is unexplained. From that table come the V and J calls and clone size; the DNA was used to work out D and trimming. Within this sample are fewer than 300,000 clones, with around 88% of them counted one time only. The ten top clones hold 0.95% to 1.5% of the sample.

Enrolling through a virtual design, the prospective study's participants ranged in age from roughly 18 to 89 years and lived across 24 United States geographic areas. In the prospective study, cohorts were assigned on the basis of participant-reported clinical history obtained from a screening survey and a study questionnaire. In the prospective study, mobile phlebotomists collected whole blood, serum and a nasopharyngeal or oropharyngeal swab from each participant. Additional blood draws and questionnaires over an approximately 2-month period could optionally be provided by prospective study participants. Before DNA extraction, blood samples from the prospective study were shipped at room temperature or frozen. Cut back by 6 bases and 1 base, the V and J ends lie 12 bases apart. From the germline V gene (reference sequence), CDR1 is MNHEY and CDR2 is SMNVEV. From its cysteine to its phenylalanine, the CDR3 spans 14 amino acids. CDR3 DNA is the only sequence kept; it has 42 bases, read in frame from the first base.

Remarks on this clone: Its antigen remains unidentified. Per-nucleotide qualities are absent, and no much larger clonotype sits a single base away.

Sequencing input: PBMCs or T cells enriched from blood (not recorded which). The sequence links TRBV27 to TRBJ1-2; the D segment cannot be called with confidence. The receptor was isolated from a woman aged 40 to 55 with acute COVID-19. The CDR3 reads as follows: CASRPTAHNYGYTF. The sequenced DNA: TGTGCCAGCAGACCTACAGCACATAACTATGGCTACACCTTC.